These 26 T cell receptor beta chains were sequenced from one sample in a study of blood T cells in healthy people across ages. Combining a sample-barcoded 5' primer with a J-beta primer mix, a second PCR ran for 7 to 11 cycles. TCRdb itself ran the 5' RACE reads through MiXCR, one entry per CDR3 protein. The repertoire consists of about 1.8 million distinct CDR3 sequences, with approximately 50% occurring once and the leading ten covering over 2%. The specimen was blood. The receptor set was obtained from a woman in her thirties or forties in good health.

There are a few counts of this clonotype. The chain recombines TRBV7-2 with TRBJ2-5, with D tentatively TRBD2 (6 bases). CDR3 length equals 13 residues. Trimming shortened V by 8 bases and J by 0 bases, and 10 bases separated the two germline ends. The germline V gene encodes CDR1 SGHTA and CDR2 FQGNSA. As DNA, the CDR3 is TGTGCCAGCCGGAGGGATAACCAAGAGACCCAGTACTTC. Protein product: CASRRDNQETQYF.

The chain recombines TRBV5-6 with TRBJ2-7; D remains unclear. In germline, CDR1 is SGHDT, CDR2 YYEEEE. This CDR3 region has 13 residues. The ends were cut back, 3 bases at V and 1 base at J, with 8 bases in the middle. The DNA for the CDR3 is TGTGCCAGCAGCTCACAGACATCCTACGAGCAGTACTTC. It specifies CASSSQTSYEQYF.

This rearrangement joins TRBV15 to TRBJ1-4; D not certain. Trimming left V 0 bases short and J 5 bases short, with 7 bases between. Germline CDR1 reads LNHNV; CDR2 reads YYDKDF (reference sequence). This CDR3 is built from 14 residues. DNA for the CDR3: TGTGCCACCAGCAGAGATCTGGGGAATGAAAAACTGTTTTTT. This codes for CATSRDLGNEKLFF.

The chain uses TRBV7-9 and TRBJ1-2; D not certain. CDR1 is SEHNR and CDR2 is FQNEAQ in the germline V gene (reference sequence). This CDR3 is 14 amino acids long. With 1 base removed from V and 0 bases from J, the gap between germline ends came to 6 bases. The CDR3 here is CASSLVAPNYGYTF. DNA of the CDR3: TGTGCCAGCAGCTTAGTCGCGCCTAACTATGGCTACACCTTC.

V is TRBV28 and J is TRBJ2-5, with a weak D call TRBD2 (6 bases). Germline lookup yields CDR1 MDHEN and CDR2 SYDVKM. Trimming pared 7 bases from V and 3 bases from J, leaving 12 bases between. The CDR3 covers 13 residues. DNA for the CDR3: TGTGCCAGCACCGTGGGCGGGGAAGAGACCCAGTACTTC. Protein: CASTVGGEETQYF.

This clonotype has a handful of counts. The J gene is TRBJ1-6, the V gene TRBV13, with D possibly TRBD1 on 5 matching bases. The V end lost 6 bases, the J end lost 10 bases, and 22 bases lay between the germline ends. Germline values: CDR1 PRHDT, CDR2 FYEKMQ (reference sequence). The CDR3 runs to 16 residues. The CDR3 protein is CASRLGAAGDVSPLHF. CDR3 nucleotide sequence: TGTGCCAGCAGGCTAGGGGCGGCCGGGGACGTCTCACCCCTCCACTTT.

This chain connects TRBV27 to TRBJ1-4, with a possible D match to TRBD1 (5 bases). This CDR3 spans 15 amino acids. Between the trimmed V and J ends, which lost 5 bases and 3 bases, there was a span of 13 bases. Per the germline V gene, CDR1 is MNHEY and CDR2 is SMNVEV (reference sequence). This CDR3 reads CASSALGVSNEKLFF. The CDR3 DNA reads as TGTGCCAGCAGTGCCCTGGGGGTGTCTAATGAAAAACTGTTTTTT.

The chain carries TRBV25-1 and TRBJ1-4; maybe TRBD1 (6 bases). Germline CDR1 MGHDK, CDR2 SYGVNS. This CDR3 has 15 residues. V was pared by 4 bases and J by 5 bases, with 14 bases between. CDR3 residues: CASSGVGTQNEKLFF. The DNA for the CDR3 is TGTGCCAGCAGTGGAGTCGGGACACAAAATGAAAAACTGTTTTTT.

This sequence joins TRBV10-2 and TRBJ2-3; 7 bases match TRBD2. Germline loops: CDR1 WSHSY, CDR2 SAAADI. The CDR3 loop spans 17 amino acids. Unmatched junction bases numbered 19, after V lost 7 bases and J lost 6 bases. CDR3 in amino acids: CASTPWGGQVVSDTQYF. Written as DNA, the CDR3 is TGCGCCAGCACCCCGTGGGGGGGTCAGGTTGTATCGGATACGCAGTATTTT.

The gene calls are TRBV20-1 and TRBJ1-2; D uncertain. CDR1 and CDR2 from the germline V gene are DFQATT and SNEGSKA (reference sequence). Trimming took off 0 bases at V and 3 bases at J, with 8 bases between the two ends. The CDR3 sequence is 13 residues long. CDR3 loop: CSARDLGDYGYTF. In DNA, the CDR3 is TGCAGTGCTAGAGATCTCGGCGACTATGGCTACACCTTC.

The genes are TRBV7-9 and TRBJ2-3; possible D gene TRBD2, 5 bases. The CDR3 runs 16 residues. The ends were cut back, 2 bases at V and 3 bases at J, with 15 bases in the middle. Germline assignment: CDR1 SEHNR and CDR2 FQNEAQ (reference sequence). DNA for the CDR3: TGTGCCAGCAGCTTACCCCTTGGCCGGGGAACAGATACGCAGTATTTT. Encoded protein: CASSLPLGRGTDTQYF.

V is TRBV20-1 and J is TRBJ2-1, with TRBD2 as a possible D gene (7 bases). Trimming stripped 5 bases from V and 7 bases from J, with 21 bases between. This CDR3 spans 15 amino acids. Germline loops: CDR1 DFQATT, CDR2 SNEGSKA (reference sequence). The CDR3 coding sequence is TGCAGTGCTCCAGGACTAGGGGGGGCAATAAATGAGCAGTTCTTC. Translated, it gives CSAPGLGGAINEQFF.

In this sample, this clonotype turned up many times. The chain combines TRBV7-2 with TRBJ2-7, with a tentative D call TRBD2 (6 bases). Trimming stripped 5 bases from V and 0 bases from J, with 11 bases between. CDR3 length: 14 amino acids. CDR1 is SGHTA, CDR2 FQGNSA, per germline. The CDR3 DNA follows: TGTGCCAGCAGCCCCGGGGGTAGCTCCTACGAGCAGTACTTC. This translates into CASSPGGSSYEQYF.

This clonotype has only a few counts. V gene TRBV6-6 combines with J gene TRBJ2-1; 10 bases are shared with TRBD2. Germline V gene sequence: CDR1 MNHNY, CDR2 SVGAGI (reference sequence). V shed 2 bases and J 3 bases; nucleotides not matched to a gene: 7. The CDR3 is 17 residues long. The CDR3 DNA sequence: TGTGCCAGCAGTTACATGGCTAGCGGGGGCCTCTACAATGAGCAGTTCTTC. Its protein product is CASSYMASGGLYNEQFF.

This clonotype appeared a few times. This chain uses TRBV20-1 with TRBJ2-5; 11 bases match TRBD2. Germline values: CDR1 DFQATT, CDR2 SNEGSKA (reference sequence). V lost 0 bases, J lost 5 bases, and 14 bases stayed unmatched. The CDR3 covers 18 residues. Written as DNA, the CDR3 is TGCAGTGCTAGAGATATCCCCAATAGCGGGGGGGCCTTCGAGACCCAGTACTTC. It translates to CSARDIPNSGGAFETQYF.

This rearrangement joins TRBV7-2 to TRBJ1-4, with TRBD1 identical over 8 bases. The CDR3 is 15 residues long. CDR1 is SGHTA, CDR2 FQGNSA, per germline. Trimming cost V 5 bases and J 8 bases; bases outside gene matches: 10. This CDR3 is CASSVHRGGKEKLFF. The DNA of the CDR3 is TGTGCCAGCAGCGTTCACAGGGGGGGGAAAGAAAAACTGTTTTTT.

V gene TRBV5-1 combines with J gene TRBJ2-7; D is unclear. CDR1 and CDR2 (germline): SGHRS, YFSETQ. The CDR3 totals 14 residues. With 5 bases removed from V and 0 bases from J, the gap between germline ends came to 12 bases. The CDR3 spells CASRVSSSSYEQYF. As DNA, the CDR3 is TGCGCCAGCAGAGTCTCTAGTAGCTCCTACGAGCAGTACTTC.

This clonotype is a singleton in its sample. The chain combines TRBV7-9 with TRBJ2-2; possible D gene TRBD2, 5 bases. The ends were cut back, 6 bases at V and 4 bases at J, with 24 bases in the middle. This CDR3 has 18 residues. Looked up from germline, CDR1 is SEHNR and CDR2 is FQNEAQ (reference sequence). The CDR3 nucleotides are TGTGCCAGCAGGTCGGGGATGCTGATAGACTCCTTCACCGGGGAGCTGTTTTTT. Protein sequence: CASRSGMLIDSFTGELFF. Supplemented by reference TRBV7-9 and TRBJ2-2, the full variable domain reads DTGVSQNPRHKITKRGQNVTFRCDPISEHNRLYWYRQTLGQGPEFLTYFQNEAQLEKSRLLSDRFSAERPKGSFSTLEIQRTEQGDSAMYLCASRSGMLIDSFTGELFFGEGSRLTVL.

The rearrangement joins TRBV11-2 to TRBJ2-7; D ambiguous. Germline V gene sequence: CDR1 SGHAT, CDR2 FQNNGV. Trimming removed 6 bases from V and 4 bases from J, with 10 bases in between. CDR3 length: 12 residues. CDR3 in amino acids: CASRRWGYEQYF. The CDR3 DNA sequence: TGTGCCAGCAGGAGATGGGGATACGAGCAGTACTTC.

V gene TRBV18 combines with J gene TRBJ2-5; weak D call: TRBD1 (5 bases). CDR3 size: 12 residues. The ends were cut back, 3 bases at V and 11 bases at J, with 13 bases in the middle. Germline V gene data show CDR1 as KGHSH and CDR2 as LQKENI. CDR3 residues: CASSPDKSEQYF. As DNA, the CDR3 is TGTGCCAGCTCACCGGACAAGTCGGAGCAGTACTTC.

This clonotype showed up just a few times. The chain uses TRBV7-2 and TRBJ2-6, with 7 positions matching TRBD2. CDR3 length equals 14 residues. Germline-derived CDR1 and CDR2 are SGHTA and FQGNSA. V shed 3 bases and J 13 bases; nucleotides not matched to a gene: 9. The CDR3 DNA reads TGTGCCAGCAGCTTCAGGGCCCCGCGGGAGGTCCTGACTTTC. Its translation: CASSFRAPREVLTF.

The chain links TRBV6-5 to TRBJ2-1; D remains ambiguous. The CDR3 length is 14 residues. Germline CDR1 MNHEY, CDR2 SVGAGI. The V and J ends lost 6 bases and 6 bases respectively, with 15 bases between them. CDR3 DNA: TGTGCCAGCAGCCCTGGTGGCCTGGTCAATGAGCAGTTCTTC. Its translation: CASSPGGLVNEQFF.

This clonotype has only a few counts. This chain connects TRBV5-5 to TRBJ2-7, with 7 nucleotides matching TRBD2. Germline CDR1 is SGHKS and CDR2 is YYEKEE (reference sequence). Germline trimming cut 4 bases from V and 3 bases from J; bases unmatched to any gene: 10. This CDR3 has 15 residues. The CDR3 region is CASSRGGGKYYEQYF. Here the CDR3 DNA reads TGTGCCAGCAGCCGCGGGGGAGGGAAGTACTACGAGCAGTACTTC.

The rearrangement links TRBV27 to TRBJ1-5; D call uncertain. From germline, CDR1 is MNHEY and CDR2 SMNVEV (reference sequence). Trimming stripped 5 bases from V and 3 bases from J, with 14 bases between. The CDR3 totals 15 residues. The CDR3 DNA reads as TGTGCCAGCAGTCCCGACGGCGGGGTCAATCAGCCCCAGCATTTT. It encodes CASSPDGGVNQPQHF.

The V gene is TRBV5-4, the J gene TRBJ1-1; D ambiguous. V was shortened by 2 bases and J by 5 bases, with 10 bases between the two germline ends. The CDR3 runs 13 residues. Germline V CDR1 and CDR2: SGHNT, YYREEE (reference sequence). The chain's CDR3 is CASSFLERTEAFF. CDR3 coding DNA: TGTGCCAGCAGCTTTCTGGAACGGACTGAAGCTTTCTTT.

This clonotype has only a few counts. The chain is built from TRBV4-1 and TRBJ2-4; possibly TRBD2 for D (5 bases). The germline V gene encodes CDR1 MGHRA and CDR2 YSYEKL. The V gene lost 1 base and the J gene lost 13 bases, with 11 bases spanning the gap. The CDR3 covers 12 residues. The CDR3 sequence is CASSQVTEEQYF. For the CDR3, the DNA is TGCGCCAGCAGCCAAGTAACGGAGGAGCAGTACTTC.